These T cell receptor beta chains were read from a single sample in a study of T cell responses to AZD1222 COVID-19 vaccine. TCRdb's table, derived via immunoSEQ multiplex PCR, lists solely in-frame clones and lacks some. This table has some 130,000 clones, approximately 92% appearing once. The starting material was peripheral blood, obtained 28 days after the second AZD1222 dose. These receptors came from an adult who received the AZD1222 COVID-19 vaccine. Both conserved end residues are part of each CDR3. Fields, in order: J gene, V gene, CDR3 length, CDR3 protein.

j_call: TRBJ1-2; v_call: TRBV28; cdr3_length: 11; cdr3_aa: CASSLGRGYTF
j_call: TRBJ2-1; v_call: TRBV4-2; cdr3_length: 15; cdr3_aa: CASNEGTSPYNEQFF
j_call: TRBJ2-1; v_call: TRBV18; cdr3_length: 13; cdr3_aa: CASSLGLYNEQFF
j_call: TRBJ1-6; v_call: TRBV10-3; cdr3_length: 13; cdr3_aa: CATKAAGDSPLHF
j_call: TRBJ1-6; v_call: TRBV30; cdr3_length: 17; cdr3_aa: CAWMPGQRSSYNSPLHF
j_call: TRBJ2-5; v_call: TRBV30; cdr3_length: 12; cdr3_aa: CAWSADRETQYF
j_call: TRBJ2-2; v_call: TRBV7-8; cdr3_length: 14; cdr3_aa: CASSLVPETGELFF
j_call: TRBJ2-7; v_call: TRBV6-5; cdr3_length: 15; cdr3_aa: CASSTAQPPFYEQYF
j_call: TRBJ1-1; v_call: TRBV6-5; cdr3_length: 12; cdr3_aa: CASIEAYTEAFF
j_call: TRBJ2-2; v_call: TRBV2; cdr3_length: 15; cdr3_aa: CASIGTSGGRGELFF
j_call: TRBJ1-1; v_call: TRBV6-6; cdr3_length: 10; cdr3_aa: CAIGATEAFF